One and the same sample provided the 10 T cell receptor beta chains below, sequenced in a study of cytomegalovirus exposure and HLA in healthy donors. PCR primers comprised 60 Vbeta and 13 Jbeta primers. TCRdb keeps only in-frame clones here, not all; method: immunoSEQ multiplex PCR. The sample consists of 95,000 to 150,000 clones, 70% to 80% of them appearing once. Sequencing was done on a sample of PBMCs. The receptors here all came from a woman between 40 and 55 years old in good health and CMV-seropositive.

The chain carries TRBV6-1 and TRBJ1-3, with D unclear. Germline values: CDR1 MNHNS, CDR2 SASEGT. This CDR3 region has 13 residues. V lost 3 bases to trimming and J lost 4 bases, with 7 bases between them. Here the CDR3 DNA reads TGTGCCAGCAGTGAGGAGGAAGGAAACACCATATATTTT. This translates into CASSEEEGNTIYF.

The chain couples TRBV7-9 to TRBJ1-6; maybe TRBD1 (5 bases). The CDR3 spans 13 residues. Trimming pared 1 base from V and 10 bases from J, leaving 8 bases between. Germline CDR1 is SEHNR and CDR2 is FQNEAQ (reference sequence). This chain's CDR3 is CASSLGEGSPLHF. CDR3 nucleotides: TGTGCCAGCAGCTTAGGGGAGGGGTCACCCCTCCACTTT. Based on the CDR3 plus reference TRBV7-9 and TRBJ1-6, the full variable domain is DTGVSQNPRHKITKRGQNVTFRCDPISEHNRLYWYRQTLGQGPEFLTYFQNEAQLEKSRLLSDRFSAERPKGSFSTLEIQRTEQGDSAMYLCASSLGEGSPLHFGNGTRLTVT.

Remarks on this clone: Likely a read error: the CDR3 ends without its conserved phenylalanine or tryptophan. The gene calls are TRBV7-9 and TRBJ1-4; the D gene is possibly TRBD1 (6 bases). The germline V gene encodes CDR1 SEHNR and CDR2 FQNEAQ (reference sequence). The CDR3 loop spans 14 amino acids. The V gene lost 5 bases and the J gene lost 3 bases, with 10 bases spanning the gap. The CDR3 bases are TGTGCCAGCAGCCCCGGACAGTCTAATGAAAAACTGTTTGTT. Amino acids: CASSPGQSNEKLFV.

This clone was observed a few times. The chain employs TRBV29-1 and TRBJ2-3; 13 positions match TRBD2. CDR3 length: 14 residues. With 7 bases clipped from V and 4 bases from J, the junction kept 5 bases outside the gene matches. CDR1 and CDR2 from the germline V gene are SQVTM and ANQGSEA. This chain's CDR3 is CSGTSGGAADTQYF. CDR3 in DNA: TGCAGCGGGACTAGCGGGGGCGCCGCAGATACGCAGTATTTT.

V is TRBV7-6 and J is TRBJ1-2; TRBD1 aligns across 9 bases. Unmatched junction bases numbered 12, after V lost 0 bases and J lost 4 bases. Germline assignment: CDR1 SGHVS and CDR2 FNYEAQ. CDR3 length: 18 amino acids. The chain's CDR3 is CASSLAIGTGTPGYGYTF. Here the CDR3 DNA reads TGTGCCAGCAGCTTAGCGATCGGGACAGGGACCCCCGGCTATGGCTACACCTTC.

This clone was picked up one time. The V and J genes are TRBV7-8 and TRBJ1-2; D uncertain. Trimming removed 5 bases at V and 5 bases at J, with 9 bases between. CDR1 is SGHVS and CDR2 is FQNEAQ in the germline V gene. CDR3 size: 12 residues. CDR3 in amino acids: CASSPGLYGYTF. Here the CDR3 DNA reads TGTGCCAGCAGCCCGGGGTTATATGGCTACACCTTC.

This sequence joins TRBV4-1 and TRBJ2-5, with TRBD1 identical over 9 bases. Germline V gene data show CDR1 as MGHRA and CDR2 as YSYEKL. V lost 4 bases and J lost 4; bases outside the gene matches: 7. CDR3 length equals 15 residues. CDR3 in amino acids: CASSPGTGRPETQYF. The CDR3 nucleotides read TGCGCCAGCAGCCCTGGGACAGGGCGCCCAGAGACCCAGTACTTC.

V usage is TRBV6-1 and J usage is TRBJ1-1; D is unresolved. This CDR3 contains 11 residues. Trimming pared 8 bases from V and 11 bases from J, leaving 15 bases between. The germline V gene has CDR1 MNHNS and CDR2 SASEGT. CDR3 amino acids: CASLTFRKAFF. Written as DNA, the CDR3 is TGTGCCAGCTTGACGTTCAGGAAGGCTTTCTTT.

The chain links TRBV6-5 to TRBJ2-7, with a weak D call TRBD1 (7 bases). The CDR3 is made up of 15 amino acids. V was cut by 4 bases and J by 9 bases, with 22 bases left in between. CDR1 MNHEY and CDR2 SVGAGI come from the germline V gene. CDR3 DNA: TGTGCCAGCAGTTTCGACAGGGTAGGGACTTGGGGGCAGTACTTC. Amino acid sequence: CASSFDRVGTWGQYF.

J is TRBJ1-5 and V is TRBV7-2; no clear D. Trimming removed 5 bases from V and 0 bases from J, with 11 bases in between. This CDR3 contains 15 residues. Germline V gene lookup returns CDR1 SGHTA and CDR2 FQGNSA. CDR3 region: CASSDIGNSNQPQHF. The CDR3 DNA reads TGTGCCAGCAGCGATATCGGTAATAGCAATCAGCCCCAGCATTTT.